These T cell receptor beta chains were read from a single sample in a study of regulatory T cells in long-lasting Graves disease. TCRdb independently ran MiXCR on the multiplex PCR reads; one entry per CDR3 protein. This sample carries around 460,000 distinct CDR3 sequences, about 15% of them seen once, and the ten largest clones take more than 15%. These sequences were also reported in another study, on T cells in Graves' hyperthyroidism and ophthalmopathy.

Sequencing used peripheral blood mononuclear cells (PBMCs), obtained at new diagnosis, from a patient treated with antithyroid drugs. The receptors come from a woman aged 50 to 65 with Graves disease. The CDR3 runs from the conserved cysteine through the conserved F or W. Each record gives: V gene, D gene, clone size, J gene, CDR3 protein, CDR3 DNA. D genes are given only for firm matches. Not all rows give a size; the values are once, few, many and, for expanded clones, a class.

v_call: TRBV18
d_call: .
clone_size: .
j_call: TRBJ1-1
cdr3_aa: CASSPNSAGTEAFF
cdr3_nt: TGTGCCAGCTCACCAAATAGCGCGGGCACTGAAGCTTTCTTT

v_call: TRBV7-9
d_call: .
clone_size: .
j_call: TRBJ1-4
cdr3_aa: CASSLGPPSPSQKLFF
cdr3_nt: TGTGCCAGCAGCTTAGGCCCCCCGTCGCCTAGCCAAAAACTGTTTTTT

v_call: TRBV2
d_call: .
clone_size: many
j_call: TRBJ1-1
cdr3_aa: CASSESGDTEAFF
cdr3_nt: TGTGCCAGCAGTGAATCGGGGGACACTGAAGCTTTCTTT

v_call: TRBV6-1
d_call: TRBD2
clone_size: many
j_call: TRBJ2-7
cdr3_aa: CASTPSGSYEQYF
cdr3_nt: TGTGCCAGCACCCCTAGCGGGAGCTACGAGCAGTACTTC

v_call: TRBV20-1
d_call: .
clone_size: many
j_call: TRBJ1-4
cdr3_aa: CSATAPLVTNEKLFF
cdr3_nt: TGCAGTGCTACGGCCCCTTTGGTAACTAATGAAAAACTGTTTTTT

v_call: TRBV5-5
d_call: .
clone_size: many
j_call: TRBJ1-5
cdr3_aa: CASSLDPGWSNQPQHF
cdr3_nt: TGTGCCAGCAGCTTGGATCCGGGTTGGAGCAATCAGCCCCAGCATTTT

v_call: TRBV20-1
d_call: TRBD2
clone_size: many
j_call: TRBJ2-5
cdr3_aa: CSARGLAGGEETQYF
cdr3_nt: TGCAGTGCTAGAGGGCTAGCGGGAGGGGAAGAGACCCAGTACTTC

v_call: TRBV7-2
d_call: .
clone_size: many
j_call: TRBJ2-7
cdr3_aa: CASSLFLVSYEQYF
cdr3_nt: TGTGCCAGCAGCTTATTCTTGGTAAGCTACGAGCAGTACTTC

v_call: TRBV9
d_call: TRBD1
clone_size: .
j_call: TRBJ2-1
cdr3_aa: CASSSGGGTGGFYEQFF
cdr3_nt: TGTGCCAGCAGTTCCGGAGGGGGGACAGGGGGCTTCTACGAGCAGTTCTTC

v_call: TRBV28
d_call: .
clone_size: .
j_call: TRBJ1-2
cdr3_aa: CASSLIPVTAANYGYTF
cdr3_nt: TGTGCCAGCAGTTTAATCCCGGTGACGGCCGCTAACTATGGCTACACCTTC

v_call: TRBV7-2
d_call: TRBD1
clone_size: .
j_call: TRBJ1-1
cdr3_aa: CASWRQGGNTEAFF
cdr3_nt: TGTGCCAGCTGGAGACAGGGGGGAAACACTGAAGCTTTCTTT

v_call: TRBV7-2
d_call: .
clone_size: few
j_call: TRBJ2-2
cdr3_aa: CASSSRDSLMGNTGELFF
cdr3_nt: TGTGCCAGCAGCTCCCGGGACTCTCTAATGGGGAACACCGGGGAGCTGTTTTTT

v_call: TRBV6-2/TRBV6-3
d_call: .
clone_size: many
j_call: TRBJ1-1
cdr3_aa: CASSRTANTEAFF
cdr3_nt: TGTGCCAGCAGTCGGACGGCGAACACTGAAGCTTTCTTT

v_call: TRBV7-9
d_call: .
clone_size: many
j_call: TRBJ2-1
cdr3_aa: CASSPHQGFSYNEQFF
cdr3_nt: TGTGCCAGCAGCCCCCATCAGGGGTTCTCCTACAATGAGCAGTTCTTC

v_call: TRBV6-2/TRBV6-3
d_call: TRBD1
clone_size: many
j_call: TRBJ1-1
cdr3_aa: CASSYTRGPGNTEAFF
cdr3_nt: TGTGCCAGCAGTTACACCAGGGGGCCTGGCAACACTGAAGCTTTCTTT

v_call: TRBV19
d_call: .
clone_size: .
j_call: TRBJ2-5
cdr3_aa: CASSQEGGRQETQYF
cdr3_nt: TGTGCCAGTAGCCAGGAAGGGGGACGGCAAGAGACCCAGTACTTC

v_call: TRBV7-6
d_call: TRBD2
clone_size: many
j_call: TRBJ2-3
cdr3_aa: CASSLVASGSRKYTQYF
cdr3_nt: TGTGCCAGCAGCTTAGTGGCTAGCGGGAGTAGAAAGTATACGCAGTATTTT

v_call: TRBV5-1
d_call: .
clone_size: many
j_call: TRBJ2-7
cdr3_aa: CASSPAKTGLLREQYF
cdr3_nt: TGCGCCAGCAGCCCGGCAAAGACAGGCCTCCTTCGCGAGCAGTACTTC

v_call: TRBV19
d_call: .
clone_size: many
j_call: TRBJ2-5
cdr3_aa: CASSIPDGQETQYF
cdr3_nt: TGTGCCAGTAGTATCCCGGACGGCCAAGAGACCCAGTACTTC

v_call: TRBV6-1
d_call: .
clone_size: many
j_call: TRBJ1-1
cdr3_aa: CASGVEGLNTEAFF
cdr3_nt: TGTGCCAGCGGGGTTGAGGGGTTGAACACTGAAGCTTTCTTT

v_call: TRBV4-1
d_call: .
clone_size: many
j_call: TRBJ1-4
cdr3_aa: CASSQELGGQTESEKLFF
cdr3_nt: TGCGCCAGCAGCCAAGAGCTCGGCGGGCAGACAGAAAGTGAAAAACTGTTTTTT

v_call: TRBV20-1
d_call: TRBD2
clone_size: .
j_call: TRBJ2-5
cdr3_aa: CSATASGNQETQYF
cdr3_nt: TGCAGTGCTACTGCTAGCGGTAACCAAGAGACCCAGTACTTC

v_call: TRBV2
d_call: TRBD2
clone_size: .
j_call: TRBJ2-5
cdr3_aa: CASSFAGGETQYF
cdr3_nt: TGTGCCAGCAGCTTTGCGGGGGGAGAGACCCAGTACTTC

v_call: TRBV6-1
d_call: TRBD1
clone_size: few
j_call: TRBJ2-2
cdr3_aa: CASRWTGTSNTGELFF
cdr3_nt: TGTGCCAGCAGATGGACAGGGACGTCGAACACCGGGGAGCTGTTTTTT

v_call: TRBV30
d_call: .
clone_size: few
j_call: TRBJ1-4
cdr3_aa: CAWSHGGGNEKLFF
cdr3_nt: TGTGCCTGGAGTCATGGAGGGGGGAATGAAAAACTGTTTTTT

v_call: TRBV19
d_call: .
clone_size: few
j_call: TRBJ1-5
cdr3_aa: CASSLAGKRSNQPQHF
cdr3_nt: TGTGCCAGTAGTCTCGCAGGGAAGAGGAGCAATCAGCCCCAGCATTTT

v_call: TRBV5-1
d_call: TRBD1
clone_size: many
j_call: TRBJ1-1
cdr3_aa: CASSRVQGAGNTEAFF
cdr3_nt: TGCGCCAGCAGCCGAGTACAGGGGGCCGGGAACACTGAAGCTTTCTTT

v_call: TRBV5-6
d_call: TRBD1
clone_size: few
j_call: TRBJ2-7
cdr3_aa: CASSLLGQGDYEQYF
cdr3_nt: TGTGCCAGCAGCTTGTTAGGACAGGGAGATTACGAGCAGTACTTC

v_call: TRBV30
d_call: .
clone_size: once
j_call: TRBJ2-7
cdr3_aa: CAWSTQIGGTKQYF
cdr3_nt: TGTGCCTGGAGCACTCAGATAGGAGGAACGAAGCAGTACTTC

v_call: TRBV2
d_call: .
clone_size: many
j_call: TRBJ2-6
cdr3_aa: CASSAVGARSGANVLTF
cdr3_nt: TGTGCCAGCAGTGCGGTCGGCGCCCGCTCTGGGGCCAACGTCCTGACTTTC

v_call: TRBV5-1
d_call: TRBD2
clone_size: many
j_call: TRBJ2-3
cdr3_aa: CASSWAGTSDTDTQYF
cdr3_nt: TGCGCCAGCAGCTGGGCCGGGACTAGCGACACAGATACGCAGTATTTT

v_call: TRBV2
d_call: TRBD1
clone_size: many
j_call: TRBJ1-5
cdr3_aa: CASSGQGPNQPQHF
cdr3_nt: TGTGCCAGCAGTGGACAGGGGCCTAATCAGCCCCAGCATTTT

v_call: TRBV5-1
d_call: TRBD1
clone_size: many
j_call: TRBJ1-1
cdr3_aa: CASSLTGAMNTEAFF
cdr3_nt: TGTGCCAGCAGCTTAACAGGGGCCATGAACACTGAAGCTTTCTTT

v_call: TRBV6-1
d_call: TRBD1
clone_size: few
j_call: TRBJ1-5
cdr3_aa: CASRVTGSSQPQHF
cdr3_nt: TGTGCCAGCAGAGTGACAGGGAGCAGTCAGCCCCAGCATTTT

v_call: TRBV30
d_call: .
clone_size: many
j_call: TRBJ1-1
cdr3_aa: CACTQGRVNTEAFF
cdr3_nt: TGTGCCTGTACCCAGGGGAGGGTGAACACTGAAGCTTTCTTT

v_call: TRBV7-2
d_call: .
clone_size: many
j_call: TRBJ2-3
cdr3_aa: CASSLAGPWRGDTQYF
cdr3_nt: TGTGCCAGCAGCTTAGCGGGACCCTGGCGCGGTGATACGCAGTATTTT

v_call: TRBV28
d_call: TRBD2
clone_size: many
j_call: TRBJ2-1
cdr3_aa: CASSTPGLAGGQLITYNEQFF
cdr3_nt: TGTGCCAGCAGTACCCCGGGACTAGCGGGAGGGCAGCTAATAACCTACAATGAGCAGTTCTTC

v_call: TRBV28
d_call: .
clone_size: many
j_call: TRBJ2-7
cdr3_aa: CASSLRMDEQYF
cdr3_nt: TGTGCCAGCAGTTTACGAATGGACGAGCAGTACTTC

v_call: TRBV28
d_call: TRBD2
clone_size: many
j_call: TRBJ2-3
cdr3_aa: CASSFLRALAGGPTDTQYF
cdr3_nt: TGTGCCAGCAGTTTCTTAAGGGCTCTAGCGGGAGGGCCCACAGATACGCAGTATTTT

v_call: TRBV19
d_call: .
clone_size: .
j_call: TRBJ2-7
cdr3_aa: CASSRMGGHVYEQYF
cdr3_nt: TGTGCCAGTAGCCGCATGGGCGGTCACGTCTACGAGCAGTACTTC

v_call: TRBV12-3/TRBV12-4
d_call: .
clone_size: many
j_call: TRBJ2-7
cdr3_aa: CASSPRGWKSSYEQYF
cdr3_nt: TGTGCCAGCAGCCCCCGGGGTTGGAAGAGCTCCTACGAGCAGTACTTC

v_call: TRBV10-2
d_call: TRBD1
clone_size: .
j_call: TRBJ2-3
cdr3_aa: CASSGTGTSTDTQYF
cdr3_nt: TGCGCCAGCAGTGGGACAGGGACTAGCACAGATACGCAGTATTTT

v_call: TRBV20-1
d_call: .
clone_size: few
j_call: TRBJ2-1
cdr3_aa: CSARVATRGSSNEQFF
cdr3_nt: TGCAGTGCTAGAGTGGCTACGAGGGGCTCCTCTAATGAGCAGTTCTTC

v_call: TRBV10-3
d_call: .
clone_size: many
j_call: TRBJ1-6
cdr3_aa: CAIQPGRDNSPLHF
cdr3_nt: TGTGCCATACAACCGGGTCGTGATAATTCACCCCTCCACTTT

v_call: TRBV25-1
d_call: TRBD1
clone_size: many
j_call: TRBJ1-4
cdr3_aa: CASSERGGQGADEKLFF
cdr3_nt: TGTGCCAGCAGTGAACGTGGGGGGCAGGGGGCAGATGAAAAACTGTTTTTT

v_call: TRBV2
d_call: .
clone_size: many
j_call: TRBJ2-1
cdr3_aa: CASSQALSYNEQFF
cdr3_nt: TGTGCCAGCTCCCAGGCGCTTTCCTACAATGAGCAGTTCTTC

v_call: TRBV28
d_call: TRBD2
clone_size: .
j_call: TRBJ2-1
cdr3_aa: CASSVHSGRDEQFF
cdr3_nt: TGTGCCAGCAGTGTACATAGCGGGAGAGATGAGCAGTTCTTC

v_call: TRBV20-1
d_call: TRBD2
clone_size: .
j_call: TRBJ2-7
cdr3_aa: CSATGTSGRKSSEQYF
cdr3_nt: TGCAGTGCGACCGGGACTAGCGGGAGAAAGTCTAGCGAGCAGTACTTC

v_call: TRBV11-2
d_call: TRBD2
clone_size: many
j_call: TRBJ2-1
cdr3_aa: CASSLAGLAGVNEQFF
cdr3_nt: TGTGCCAGCAGCTTAGCGGGACTAGCGGGAGTCAATGAGCAGTTCTTC

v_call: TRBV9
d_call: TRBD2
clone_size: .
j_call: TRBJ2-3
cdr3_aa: CASSVGTSGRRTDTQYF
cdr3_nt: TGTGCCAGCAGCGTAGGGACTAGCGGGAGGAGGACAGATACGCAGTATTTT

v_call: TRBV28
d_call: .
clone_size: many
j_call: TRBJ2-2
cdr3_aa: CASSLLNTGELFF
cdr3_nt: TGTGCCAGCAGTTTACTGAACACCGGGGAGCTGTTTTTT